These 24 T cell receptor beta chains originate from one sample sequenced in a study of blood T cell repertoires in COVID-19. Method: immunoSEQ multiplex PCR; TCRdb's copy keeps in-frame clones and lacks some. The sample has 170,000 or so clones, more than 75% seen once. The specimen was PBMCs or T cells enriched from blood (not recorded which). These receptors all stem from a woman in her forties or fifties who had recovered from COVID-19.

The chain carries TRBV5-1 and TRBJ2-1; 14 bases map to TRBD2. The V gene end was trimmed by 7 bases and the J gene end by 4 bases; junction bases not matched to a gene: 7. The CDR3 length is 16 residues. Germline CDR1 reads SGHRS; CDR2 reads YFSETQ. The CDR3 reads CASERLAGGLYNEQFF. The DNA for the CDR3 is TGCGCCAGCGAACGACTAGCGGGAGGGTTATACAATGAGCAGTTCTTC.

The chain carries TRBV7-2 and TRBJ2-5, with D tentatively TRBD1 (5 bases). Germline CDR1 SGHTA, CDR2 FQGNSA. V shed 3 bases and J shed 0 bases, with 11 bases lying between them. The length of the CDR3 is 15 residues. The chain's CDR3 is CASSFSRGYQETQYF. Here the CDR3 DNA reads TGTGCCAGCAGCTTTTCTAGGGGCTACCAAGAGACCCAGTACTTC. The full variable domain, with the rest looked up from reference TRBV7-2 and TRBJ2-5, is GAGVSQSPSNKVTEKGKDVELRCDPISGHTALYWYRQSLGQGLEFLIYFQGNSAPDKSGLPSDRFSAERTGGSVSTLTIQRTQQEDSAVYLCASSFSRGYQETQYFGPGTRLLVL.

V is TRBV4-2 and J is TRBJ2-5; perhaps TRBD1 as D (6 bases). Trimming took off 4 bases at V and 1 base at J, with 13 bases between the two ends. Germline CDR1 and CDR2: LGHNA and YNFKEQ. The CDR3 is 15 residues long. CDR3 in DNA: TGTGCCAGCAGCCCAGGGGAAGCAACCCAAGAGACCCAGTACTTC. This codes for CASSPGEATQETQYF.

This chain connects TRBV2 to TRBJ2-2; maybe TRBD1 (5 bases). This CDR3 contains 14 residues. Germline assignment: CDR1 SNHLY and CDR2 FYNNEI. V lost 7 bases, J lost 7 bases, and 16 bases lay in between. The chain's CDR3 is CASTPAGRGGELFF. CDR3 nucleotides: TGTGCCAGCACCCCGGCAGGGCGAGGCGGGGAGCTGTTTTTT.

In DNA, the CDR3 is TGTGCCAGCAGTTCCCTCCCACGGGAGACCTACGAGCAGTACTTC. Its protein is CASSSLPRETYEQYF. The chain carries TRBV28 and TRBJ2-7; D is perhaps TRBD2 (6 bases). The V end was cut by 4 bases, the J end by 2 bases, with 15 bases between. Per the germline V gene, CDR1 is MDHEN and CDR2 is SYDVKM. This CDR3 comprises 15 residues. Variable domain in full (rest from reference TRBV28 and TRBJ2-7): DVKVTQSSRYLVKRTGEKVFLECVQDMDHENMFWYRQDPGLGLRLIYFSYDVKMKEKGDIPEGYSVSREKKERFSLILESASTNQTSMYLCASSSLPRETYEQYFGPGTRLTVT.

The CDR3 reads CASSLKQGGADTQYF. CDR3 in DNA: TGTGCCAGCAGTTTGAAACAGGGGGGCGCAGATACGCAGTATTTT. The gene calls are TRBV6-1 and TRBJ2-3; 8 bases are a match to TRBD1. V was pared by 5 bases and J by 4 bases, with 8 bases of the junction left unmatched. Germline CDR1 reads MNHNS; CDR2 reads SASEGT. The CDR3 is made up of 15 amino acids.

The chain employs TRBV30 and TRBJ1-2, with D tentatively TRBD1 (6 bases). V lost 4 bases and J 8 bases, leaving 14 bases between the germline ends. Germline lookup yields CDR1 GTSNPN and CDR2 SVGIG (reference sequence). The length of the CDR3 is 12 residues. The chain's CDR3 is CAWTGGATGYTF. CDR3 nucleotides: TGTGCCTGGACGGGGGGCGCGACCGGCTACACCTTC.

The chain employs TRBV19 and TRBJ1-4; D gene unclear. The V gene's germline CDR1 is LNHDA and CDR2 SQIVND (reference sequence). Between the trimmed V and J ends, which lost 6 bases and 3 bases, there was a span of 11 bases. The CDR3 extends over 14 amino acids. The CDR3 is CASRSEGSNEKLFF. CDR3 nucleotide sequence: TGTGCCAGTAGGTCGGAGGGATCTAATGAAAAACTGTTTTTT.

This rearrangement joins TRBV5-1 to TRBJ2-1; TRBD2 agrees at 8 bases. The CDR3 sequence is 15 residues long. V shed 2 bases and J 8 bases; nucleotides not matched to a gene: 9. Germline assignment: CDR1 SGHRS and CDR2 YFSETQ. CDR3 amino acids: CASSLGPGLVDEQFF. The CDR3 coding sequence is TGCGCCAGCAGCTTAGGGCCGGGACTAGTTGATGAGCAGTTCTTC.

The chain couples TRBV24-1 to TRBJ2-1; 9 nucleotides line up with TRBD2. With 1 base clipped from V and 9 bases from J, the junction kept 9 bases outside the gene matches. The CDR3 runs 16 residues. The germline V gene has CDR1 KGHDR and CDR2 SFDVKD. The CDR3 DNA is TGTGCCACCAGTGATTTAGGTAGCGGGAGACAGAGTGAGCAGTTCTTC. It codes for CATSDLGSGRQSEQFF.

The rearrangement joins TRBV9 to TRBJ2-1, with TRBD2 matching over 7 bases. Germline loops: CDR1 SGDLS, CDR2 YYNGEE. The CDR3 totals 15 residues. Trimming cost V 0 bases and J 7 bases; bases outside gene matches: 7. The CDR3 DNA reads TGTGCCAGCAGCGTAGAGGCTAGCGGAAGGAATGAGCAGTTCTTC. This sequence encodes CASSVEASGRNEQFF.

This clone occurred a few times. V usage is TRBV6-6 and J usage is TRBJ2-7; TRBD2 aligns across 10 bases. Unmatched junction bases numbered 8, after V lost 2 bases and J lost 4 bases. CDR3 length equals 16 residues. Germline assignment: CDR1 MNHNY and CDR2 SVGAGI (reference sequence). The CDR3 nucleotides read TGTGCCAGCAGTTACCGGCTAGCGGGAGTGTTGTACGAGCAGTACTTC. It codes for CASSYRLAGVLYEQYF.

CDR3 sequence reads: CASSLQDRGLRETQYF. The CDR3 bases are TGTGCCAGCTCACTTCAGGACAGGGGGCTGAGGGAGACCCAGTACTTC. The V and J genes are TRBV18 and TRBJ2-5, with 11 bases matching TRBD1. This CDR3 is built from 16 residues. Germline V CDR1 and CDR2: KGHSH, LQKENI. Trimming removed 4 bases from V and 5 bases from J; junction bases left unmatched: 9.

V and J are TRBV7-2 and TRBJ1-6; D not resolved. Trimming stripped 1 base from V and 7 bases from J, with 14 bases between. Germline lookup yields CDR1 SGHTA and CDR2 FQGNSA. This CDR3 contains 16 residues. CDR3 in DNA: TGTGCCAGCAGCTTAGGGGCCGTAAGGAAGAATTCACCCCTCCACTTT. Amino acid sequence: CASSLGAVRKNSPLHF.

The chain carries TRBV4-1 and TRBJ2-7; tentative D call: TRBD1 (8 bases). CDR1 is MGHRA and CDR2 is YSYEKL in the germline V gene. The CDR3 totals 21 residues. V lost 4 bases and J lost 0, with 31 bases in between. The CDR3: CASSPSGSLWGGTGVSYEQYF. In DNA form, the CDR3 reads TGCGCCAGCAGCCCCTCGGGTTCTCTGTGGGGGGGGACAGGTGTCTCCTACGAGCAGTACTTC.

This clone showed up many times. This chain joins TRBV6-1 and TRBJ2-1; D is possibly TRBD2 (6 bases). CDR1 is MNHNS and CDR2 is SASEGT in the germline V gene. The length of the CDR3 is 13 residues. Trimming took off 2 bases at V and 12 bases at J, with 14 bases between the two ends. CDR3 sequence reads: CASSESGLRGQFF. In DNA, the CDR3 is TGTGCCAGCAGTGAATCCGGACTAAGGGGGCAGTTCTTC.

V and J are TRBV9 and TRBJ1-3, with 7 bases that match TRBD1. J was trimmed by 4 bases and V by 3 bases; bases with no gene match: 10. CDR1 is SGDLS, CDR2 YYNGEE, per germline. This CDR3 contains 16 residues. CDR3 residues: CASSGTRGTAGNTIYF. The CDR3 region has the DNA TGTGCCAGCAGCGGAACCAGGGGGACGGCGGGAAACACCATATATTTT.

The chain joins TRBV3-1 (or the pseudogene TRBV3-2) to TRBJ2-3, with 8 nucleotides matching TRBD1. The CDR3 runs 14 residues. Germline CDR1 is LGHDT and CDR2 is YNNKEL (reference sequence). V lost 4 bases and J lost 1; bases outside the gene matches: 1. The CDR3 coding sequence is TGTGCCAGCAGCCGGACAGGGCGCACAGATACGCAGTATTTT. The encoded protein is CASSRTGRTDTQYF.

This clone came up a few times. This rearrangement joins TRBV5-1 to TRBJ1-6; no reliable D call. This CDR3 is 15 amino acids long. The V end was cut by 3 bases, the J end by 8 bases, with 15 bases between. CDR1 SGHRS and CDR2 YFSETQ come from the germline V gene. CDR3 loop: CASSSYTADDSPLHF. CDR3 coding DNA: TGCGCCAGCAGCTCTTATACAGCGGACGATTCACCCCTCCACTTT.

The rearrangement links TRBV9 to TRBJ2-1; 8 bases fit TRBD2. CDR1 is SGDLS, CDR2 YYNGEE, per germline. V was clipped by 0 bases and J by 2 bases; unmatched bases: 1. This CDR3 comprises 15 residues. The CDR3 coding sequence is TGTGCCAGCAGCGTAGCGGGAGGGCCCTACAATGAGCAGTTCTTC. This gives the protein CASSVAGGPYNEQFF.

This sequence joins TRBV30 and TRBJ2-1, with TRBD2 matching over 11 bases. The length of the CDR3 is 15 residues. Trimming cost V 2 bases and J 4 bases; bases outside gene matches: 4. Per the germline V gene, CDR1 is GTSNPN and CDR2 is SVGIG (reference sequence). The CDR3 DNA reads TGTGCCTGGAGTAAGGGACTAGCGGTATACAATGAGCAGTTCTTC. It yields the protein CAWSKGLAVYNEQFF.

The chain couples TRBV2 to TRBJ2-7, with D perhaps matching TRBD2 (6 bases). V was pared by 3 bases and J by 0 bases, with 18 bases between. Germline CDR1 is SNHLY and CDR2 is FYNNEI. The CDR3 is made up of 17 amino acids. The CDR3: CASSEWRGRTSSYEQYF. The DNA of the CDR3 is TGTGCCAGCAGTGAGTGGCGGGGAAGAACCTCCTCCTACGAGCAGTACTTC.

This chain links TRBV27 with TRBJ2-7; no clear D. CDR3 size: 15 residues. Germline V gene sequence: CDR1 MNHEY, CDR2 SMNVEV (reference sequence). V gave up 5 bases and J gave up 7 bases, with 21 bases separating them. The CDR3 is CASSVRGGLLGEQYF. The CDR3 bases are TGTGCCAGCAGTGTTCGAGGCGGCCTCCTTGGGGAGCAGTACTTC.

The chain links TRBV6-1 to TRBJ1-5, with 8 nucleotides matching TRBD1. Germline V gene data show CDR1 as MNHNS and CDR2 as SASEGT. With V trimmed by 3 bases and J by 6 bases, 7 bases remained unmatched. This CDR3 has 15 residues. CDR3 loop: CASSDRDRSLQPQHF. CDR3 nucleotides: TGTGCCAGCAGTGACCGGGACAGGAGTCTTCAGCCCCAGCATTTT.